The text below deals with one TCR beta chain. This sample stems from a study of blood T cell repertoires in COVID-19. The method was immunoSEQ multiplex PCR; TCRdb's version includes in-frame clones alone and lacks a portion of them. The data hold a few hundred thousand clones, with roughly 84% observed a single time. Two negative PCRs, clearance, or symptom resolution characterized the recovered Cohort 3 donors. The CDR3 is 16 amino acids. Trimming took 0 bases from V and 5 from J; bases not matched to a gene: 8. The germline gives CDR1 SGDLS, CDR2 YYNGEE. This sequence originates from a middle-aged man who had recovered from COVID-19. This chain links TRBV9 with TRBJ1-1; 9 nucleotides line up with TRBD1. Input material: PBMCs or T cells enriched from blood (not recorded which). This chain's CDR3 is CASSVGQDRGSTEAFF. Here the CDR3 DNA reads TGTGCCAGCAGCGTAGGCCAGGACAGGGGATCAACTGAAGCTTTCTTT.